Following are 19 T cell receptor beta chains from one sample sequenced in a study of shared clonotypes between healthy human individuals. Assay used: immunoSEQ multiplex PCR; TCRdb lists only in-frame clones, some missing. This sample yields roughly 2,300,000 clones, of which 85% to 95% are seen a single time; about 0.36% belongs to the top ten. The specimen was naive CD4+ T cells from PBMCs. Subset reported: CD45RA+ positively selected. The source is a man between 18 and 35 years old in good health. Some clones in this sample may be carry-over from other donors' samples.

The chain joins TRBV28 to TRBJ2-3, with D perhaps matching TRBD1 (6 bases). CDR1 is MDHEN, CDR2 SYDVKM, per germline. The CDR3 has 16 residues. Trimming removed 6 bases at V and 0 bases at J, with 16 bases between. DNA for the CDR3: TGTGCCAGCAGCCCGGGCTGGGGGCCCAGCACAGATACGCAGTATTTT. This sequence encodes CASSPGWGPSTDTQYF.

The genes are TRBV5-1 and TRBJ1-1; maybe TRBD1 (6 bases). The CDR3 has 14 amino acids. V dropped 4 bases and J dropped 11 bases, with 21 bases sitting between them. Germline lookup yields CDR1 SGHRS and CDR2 YFSETQ. CDR3 bases: TGCGCCAGCAGCCTGGACCTCGGGGGCATGGATGCTTTCTTT. Amino acids: CASSLDLGGMDAFF.

The V and J genes are TRBV7-9 and TRBJ2-1; TRBD2 matches at 9 bases. J gave up 8 bases and V 1 base, and 6 bases lay outside the gene matches. The V gene's germline CDR1 is SEHNR and CDR2 FQNEAQ (reference sequence). The CDR3 runs 15 residues. The CDR3 reads CASSLGREGLHEQFF. The CDR3 bases are TGTGCCAGCAGCTTAGGGCGGGAGGGCCTTCATGAGCAGTTCTTC.

V is TRBV15 and J is TRBJ1-1; D not certain. Germline loops: CDR1 LNHNV, CDR2 YYDKDF (reference sequence). The length of the CDR3 is 13 residues. The ends were cut back, 4 bases at V and 1 base at J, with 7 bases in the middle. The CDR3 loop is CATSKPWNTEAFF. CDR3 DNA sequence: TGTGCCACCAGCAAACCTTGGAACACTGAAGCTTTCTTT. The full variable domain, rest sourced from reference TRBV15 and TRBJ1-1, is DAMVIQNPRYQVTQFGKPVTLSCSQTLNHNVMYWYQQKSSQAPKLLFHYYDKDFNNEADTPDNFQSRRPNTSFCFLDIRSPGLGDTAMYLCATSKPWNTEAFFGQGTRLTVV.

The count of this clone is one. The rearrangement joins TRBV7-2 to TRBJ2-1; D assignment may be TRBD1 or TRBD2 (6 bases each). CDR3 length: 13 amino acids. Germline V gene data show CDR1 as SGHTA and CDR2 as FQGNSA. The V gene lost 4 bases and the J gene lost 9 bases, with 13 bases spanning the gap. Here the CDR3 reads CASSSGAVAEQFF. CDR3 DNA sequence: TGTGCCAGCAGCTCGGGGGCAGTCGCTGAGCAGTTCTTC.

The chain couples TRBV28 to TRBJ2-7, with a possible D match to TRBD1 (5 bases). Germline V gene lookup returns CDR1 MDHEN and CDR2 SYDVKM. Between the trimmed V and J ends, which lost 4 bases and 5 bases, there was a span of 21 bases. This CDR3 region has 16 residues. The CDR3 DNA follows: TGTGCCAGCAGTTCTCGCCGACTGGCAGGGCCCCACGAGCAGTACTTC. Amino acids: CASSSRRLAGPHEQYF.

This clone was found once. The chain uses TRBV5-1 and TRBJ2-7; perhaps TRBD2 as D (5 bases). Trimming took off 1 base at V and 4 bases at J, with 15 bases between the two ends. The V gene's germline CDR1 is SGHRS and CDR2 YFSETQ. The CDR3 consists of 15 residues. Here the CDR3 DNA reads TGCGCCAGCAGCTTGTCGCGACTAACTTCTTACGAGCAGTACTTC. Protein sequence: CASSLSRLTSYEQYF.

J is TRBJ1-1 and V is TRBV10-3; 7 bases match TRBD1. The CDR3 has 15 residues. From germline, CDR1 is ENHRY and CDR2 SYGVKD. V was clipped by 4 bases and J by 1 base; unmatched bases: 6. CDR3 nucleotides: TGTGCCATCAGTGTTCAGGGGGTTGGGAACACTGAAGCTTTCTTT. Translated, it gives CAISVQGVGNTEAFF.

The chain has TRBV6-6 and TRBJ2-2, with TRBD1 matching 8 bases. The CDR3 is 16 amino acids. In germline, CDR1 is MNHNY, CDR2 SVGAGI (reference sequence). The V gene end was trimmed by 6 bases and the J gene end by 3 bases; junction bases not matched to a gene: 9. The CDR3 sequence: CASSPVDRVYTGELFF. The CDR3 DNA sequence: TGTGCCAGCAGCCCGGTGGACAGGGTGTACACCGGGGAGCTGTTTTTT.

This rearrangement joins TRBV6-1 to TRBJ1-5; D call uncertain. This CDR3 contains 15 residues. Trimming pared 6 bases from V and 6 bases from J, leaving 18 bases between. Germline CDR1 MNHNS, CDR2 SASEGT. CDR3 in DNA: TGTGCCAGCAGGGGATCGCTGACATCGGTTCAGCCCCAGCATTTT. It codes for CASRGSLTSVQPQHF.

This rearrangement joins TRBV30 to TRBJ2-1, with 7 bases that match TRBD1. Trimming at V came to 5 bases and at J to 7 bases, leaving 14 bases not matched to a gene. This CDR3 region has 15 residues. The V gene's germline CDR1 is GTSNPN and CDR2 SVGIG (reference sequence). The chain's CDR3 is CAWAGTDRLANEQFF. In DNA form, the CDR3 reads TGTGCCTGGGCCGGGACAGACCGTTTGGCGAATGAGCAGTTCTTC.

As DNA, the CDR3 is TGTGCCAGCAGCACGGGACTAGCGGGACTATTTGAGCAGTACTTC. Protein: CASSTGLAGLFEQYF. The chain carries TRBV28 and TRBJ2-7; 13 bases map to TRBD2. This CDR3 spans 15 amino acids. V shed 6 bases and J 7 bases; nucleotides not matched to a gene: 9. Germline V gene sequence: CDR1 MDHEN, CDR2 SYDVKM.

The genes are TRBV5-1 and TRBJ2-1; D remains unclear. CDR1 is SGHRS and CDR2 is YFSETQ in the germline V gene. Trimming took off 5 bases at V and 2 bases at J, with 11 bases between the two ends. This CDR3 has 14 amino acids. The CDR3 bases are TGCGCCAGCAGTAGCCTCGCCGCCTACAATGAGCAGTTCTTC. Translating gives CASSSLAAYNEQFF.

This clone was counted a single time. This chain joins TRBV25-1 and TRBJ1-4, with TRBD1 as a possible D gene (5 bases). V dropped 1 base and J dropped 8 bases, with 14 bases sitting between them. The CDR3 extends over 15 amino acids. The germline gives CDR1 MGHDK, CDR2 SYGVNS. This CDR3 is CASSEFGGGGEKLFF. The CDR3 DNA reads as TGTGCCAGCAGTGAATTTGGTGGGGGAGGGGAAAAACTGTTTTTT.

The chain joins TRBV6-1 to TRBJ1-2, with a possible D match to TRBD1 (5 bases). Germline lookup yields CDR1 MNHNS and CDR2 SASEGT. Trimming pared 8 bases from V and 4 bases from J, leaving 11 bases between. The CDR3 has 12 amino acids. CDR3 nucleotide sequence: TGTGCCAGCCAGACAGCACTCTATGGCTACACCTTC. The encoded protein is CASQTALYGYTF.

The V gene is TRBV14, the J gene TRBJ2-1, with 9 bases aligning to TRBD2. The CDR3 sequence is 15 residues long. Germline V CDR1 and CDR2: SGHDN, FVKESK. With V trimmed by 6 bases and J by 1 base, 4 bases remained unmatched. The CDR3 nucleotides read TGTGCCAGCAGTTGGACTAGCGCATCCTACAATGAGCAGTTCTTC. Amino acids: CASSWTSASYNEQFF.

The chain couples TRBV6-1 to TRBJ2-7; 10 nucleotides align to TRBD1. The J segment lost 4 bases and the V segment lost 6 bases, leaving 3 bases of the junction unmatched. CDR1 MNHNS and CDR2 SASEGT come from the germline V gene. This CDR3 contains 13 residues. In DNA form, the CDR3 reads TGTGCCAGCAGAGGGACAGGGGAATACGAGCAGTACTTC. Translated: CASRGTGEYEQYF.

This clone has a single count. This sequence joins TRBV9 and TRBJ1-5; D is unresolved. CDR3 length: 15 residues. Germline CDR1 SGDLS, CDR2 YYNGEE. Trimming left V 3 bases short and J 0 bases short, with 10 bases between. The CDR3 protein is CASSARPGSNQPQHF. The CDR3 DNA reads TGTGCCAGCAGCGCCCGACCAGGTAGCAATCAGCCCCAGCATTTT.

The chain recombines TRBV5-4 with TRBJ2-5; 14 positions match TRBD2. CDR1 and CDR2 (germline): SGHNT, YYREEE (reference sequence). This CDR3 is 15 amino acids long. J lost 6 bases, V lost 4 bases, and 5 bases had no gene match. CDR3 residues: CASSGTSGRSKTQYF. Written as DNA, the CDR3 is TGTGCCAGCAGCGGGACTAGCGGGAGATCAAAGACCCAGTACTTC. Full variable domain (rest looked up from reference TRBV5-4 and TRBJ2-5): ETGVTQSPTHLIKTRGQQVTLRCSSQSGHNTVSWYQQALGQGPQFIFQYYREEENGRGNFPPRFSGLQFPNYSSELNVNALELDDSALYLCASSGTSGRSKTQYFGPGTRLLVL.